Listed below are T cell receptor beta chains from one sample, sequenced in a study of control samples from healthy donors and cancer patients. The data were produced by immunoSEQ multiplex PCR, yet TCRdb's version contains in-frame clones alone and is incomplete. Here the sample spans 200,000 or so clones, about 89% being singletons. The sequencing input was blood. Receptor source: a man between 25 and 39 years old in good health. The CDR3 runs from the conserved cysteine through the conserved F or W. A D gene is named only where the DNA matches it firmly. Clone size is given for some rows only: seen once, a few or many times, or a class if the clone is expanded.

NA TRBJ2-1 TRBV7-9 TRBD1 15 TGTGCCAGCAGCTTACGGCAGGGGGCTAACAATGAGCAGTTCTTC CASSLRQGANNEQFF
NA TRBJ2-3 TRBV7-9 NA 15 TGTGCCAGCAGCTTAGCAAGTACCAGCACAGATACGCAGTATTTT CASSLASTSTDTQYF
NA TRBJ2-2 TRBV2 TRBD1 16 TGTGCCAGCAGGCGGGGGACAGGGGGCGGAACCGGGGAGCTGTTTTTT CASRRGTGGGTGELFF
NA TRBJ1-1 TRBV16 NA 16 TGTGCCAGCAGCCAATTGGGGACAACTATGAACACTGAAGCTTTCTTT CASSQLGTTMNTEAFF
NA TRBJ1-6 TRBV7-9 NA 15 TGTGCCAGCAGCACGGACGGGAACTATAATTCACCCCTCCACTTT CASSTDGNYNSPLHF
NA TRBJ1-4 TRBV6-5 NA 15 TGTGCCAGCAGACCGGACAGAGCAACTAATGAAAAACTGTTTTTT CASRPDRATNEKLFF
NA TRBJ1-1 TRBV5-1 NA 14 TGCGCCAGCAGCTGGGTGTCAGTGAACACTGAAGCTTTCTTT CASSWVSVNTEAFF
NA TRBJ2-1 TRBV19 TRBD1 14 TGTGCCACTCGCCGGGACAGGGCCTTCAATGAGCAGTTCTTC CATRRDRAFNEQFF
NA TRBJ1-1 TRBV6-5 NA 14 TGTGCCAGCAGCGCACAGGGCATGAACACTGAAGCTTTCTTT CASSAQGMNTEAFF
NA TRBJ1-2 TRBV6-5 NA 15 TGTGCCAGCAGTTACTCGTTCCAGGGCCCATATGGCTACACCTTC CASSYSFQGPYGYTF
NA TRBJ2-7 TRBV5-1 NA 15 TGCGCCAGCAGCCCTGCGGGGACGTCTACCTACGAGCAGTACTTC CASSPAGTSTYEQYF
few TRBJ1-5 TRBV4-1 NA 14 TGCGCCAGCAGCCAGGTTCAGGGTAGTCAGCCCCAGCATTTT CASSQVQGSQPQHF
NA TRBJ1-2 TRBV5-1 NA 14 TGCGCCAGCAGCTTGTCAAGGGACGGAGGGGGCTACACCTTC CASSLSRDGGGYTF
NA TRBJ1-6 TRBV4-2 NA 16 TGTGCCAGCAGCCAGGACGCGCGGGGGGGGGACTCACCCCTCCACTTT CASSQDARGGDSPLHF
NA TRBJ2-1 TRBV5-1 TRBD2 19 TGCGCCAGCAGCAGCGGACTAGCGGGGGGACCTACCACAAACAATGAGCAGTTCTTC CASSSGLAGGPTTNNEQFF
NA TRBJ2-3 TRBV5-1 NA 13 TGCGCCAGCAGCTTGGGAGTCTCCGATACGCAGTATTTT CASSLGVSDTQYF
NA TRBJ1-1 TRBV7-8 NA 13 TGTGCCAGCAGCATTCCACCGGGACGTGAAGCTTTCTTT CASSIPPGREAFF